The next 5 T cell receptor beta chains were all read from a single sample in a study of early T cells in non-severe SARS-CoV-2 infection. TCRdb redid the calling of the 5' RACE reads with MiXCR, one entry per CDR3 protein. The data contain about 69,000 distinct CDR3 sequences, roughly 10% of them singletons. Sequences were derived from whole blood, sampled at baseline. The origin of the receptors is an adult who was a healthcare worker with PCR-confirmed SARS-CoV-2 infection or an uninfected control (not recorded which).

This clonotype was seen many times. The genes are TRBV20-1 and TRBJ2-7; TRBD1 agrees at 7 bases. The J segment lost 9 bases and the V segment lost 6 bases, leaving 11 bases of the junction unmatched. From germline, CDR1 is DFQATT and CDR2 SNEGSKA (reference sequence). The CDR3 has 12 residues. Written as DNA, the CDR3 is TGCAGTGCATCAACGGACAGGCTAGTGCAGTACTTC. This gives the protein CSASTDRLVQYF.

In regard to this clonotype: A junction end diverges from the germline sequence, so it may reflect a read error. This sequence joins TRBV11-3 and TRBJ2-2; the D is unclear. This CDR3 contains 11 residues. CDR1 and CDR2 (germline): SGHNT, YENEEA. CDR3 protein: CANSLPGELFF. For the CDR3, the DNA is TGTGCCAACAGCTTGCCCGGGGAGCTGTTTTTT.

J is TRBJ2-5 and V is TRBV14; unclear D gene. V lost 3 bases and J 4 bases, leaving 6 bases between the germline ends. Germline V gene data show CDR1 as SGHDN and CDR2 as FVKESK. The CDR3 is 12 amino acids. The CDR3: CASSHFPETQYF. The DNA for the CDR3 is TGTGCCAGCAGCCATTTCCCAGAGACCCAGTACTTC.

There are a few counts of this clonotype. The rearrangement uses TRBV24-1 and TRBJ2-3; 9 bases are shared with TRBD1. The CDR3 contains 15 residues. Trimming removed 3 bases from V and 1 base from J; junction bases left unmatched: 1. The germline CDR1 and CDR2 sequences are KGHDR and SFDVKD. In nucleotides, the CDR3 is TGTGCCACCAGTGATACAGGGGGCGGCACAGATACGCAGTATTTT. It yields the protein CATSDTGGGTDTQYF.

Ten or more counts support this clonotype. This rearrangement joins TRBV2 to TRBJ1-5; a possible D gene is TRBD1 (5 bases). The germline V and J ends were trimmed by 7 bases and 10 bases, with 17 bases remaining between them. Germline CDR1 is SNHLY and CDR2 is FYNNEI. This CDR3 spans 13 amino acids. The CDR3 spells CASTSERGNPQHF. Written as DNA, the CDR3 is TGTGCCAGCACGTCGGAAAGGGGTAACCCCCAGCATTTT.